Listed here are 22 T cell receptor beta chains from one sample, sequenced in a study of T cells expressing NK-cell markers. TCRdb re-called the 5' RACE reads and shows each CDR3 protein once, DNA omitted. The sample's table shows roughly 150,000 distinct CDR3 sequences. Sequenced sample: blood T cells: a sorted CD56 or NKG2C T cell subset, CD4+ or CD8+ T cells, or bulk PBMC T cells (not recorded which). Receptor source: a man aged 18-75 years in good health.

The rearrangement uses TRBV20-1 and TRBJ2-7; the TCRdb call, TRBD1, lacks DNA for checking. The CDR3 contains 16 residues. Per the germline V gene, CDR1 is DFQATT and CDR2 is SNEGSKA (reference sequence). The CDR3 loop is CSARVYTGTGEPKQYF.

The V and J genes are TRBV5-1 and TRBJ2-5; the TCRdb call, TRBD1, lacks DNA for checking. This CDR3 has 14 amino acids. Germline CDR1 is SGHRS and CDR2 is YFSETQ. The CDR3 sequence is CASSVGQTQETQYF.

The chain links TRBV7-9 to TRBJ1-2. CDR1 is SEHNR, CDR2 FQNEAQ, per germline (reference sequence). CDR3 length equals 14 residues. The CDR3 sequence: CASSLLGANYGYTF.

The rearrangement joins TRBV19 to TRBJ2-7; TCRdb names TRBD2, which stays unverified in the absence of DNA. CDR1 is LNHDA and CDR2 is SQIVND in the germline V gene (reference sequence). The length of the CDR3 is 14 residues. The CDR3 sequence: CASSIGTSAYEQYF.

Here the CDR3 reads CASSIEGVSPLHF. The chain employs TRBV19 and TRBJ1-6; TCRdb lists TRBD1, though no DNA is available to test this call. This CDR3 is built from 13 residues. Germline CDR1 is LNHDA and CDR2 is SQIVND (reference sequence).

This chain joins TRBV11-1 and TRBJ2-6; the TCRdb D gene call, TRBD1, has no DNA to confirm it. Germline V lookup: CDR1 SGHAT, CDR2 FQDESV (reference sequence). The CDR3 runs to 18 residues. CDR3 loop: CASSLRGGQNSGANVLTF.

The V and J genes are TRBV9 and TRBJ2-7; with no DNA, the TCRdb D assignment of TRBD1 cannot be verified. The germline gives CDR1 SGDLS, CDR2 YYNGEE. The CDR3 has 14 amino acids. The CDR3 region is CASSVRATTYEQYF.

This rearrangement joins TRBV7-2 to TRBJ1-2; TCRdb's D call, TRBD1, is unchecked because there is no DNA. The CDR3 length is 14 residues. The germline V gene encodes CDR1 SGHTA and CDR2 FQGNSA. The CDR3 sequence: CASSLYRDNYGYTF.

The chain couples TRBV27 to TRBJ2-2; TCRdb's assignment of TRBD1 cannot be checked, as there is no DNA. The CDR3 covers 18 residues. Germline CDR1 and CDR2: MNHEY and SMNVEV (reference sequence). The CDR3 loop is CASGVRSPDRGNTGELFF.

The chain recombines TRBV9 with TRBJ1-2; no DNA is available, so the TRBD1 call from TCRdb remains unchecked. Per the germline V gene, CDR1 is SGDLS and CDR2 is YYNGEE. This CDR3 has 18 residues. CDR3 region: CASSLGTKGGKYNYGYTF.

The V and J genes are TRBV20-1 and TRBJ1-6; TCRdb's assignment of TRBD1 cannot be checked, as there is no DNA. The CDR3 has 12 residues. Germline-derived CDR1 and CDR2 are DFQATT and SNEGSKA (reference sequence). The chain's CDR3 is CSAVQGGSPLHF.

The CDR3 here is CASRGHNEDTIYF. The chain couples TRBV12-3 or TRBV12-4 to TRBJ1-3; TCRdb selects TRBD1, and the lack of DNA leaves this call unchecked. This CDR3 contains 13 residues.

The V and J genes are TRBV4-1 and TRBJ2-5; the D gene TCRdb calls, TRBD1, cannot be checked with no DNA. Germline V gene data show CDR1 as MGHRA and CDR2 as YSYEKL. There are 17 residues in the CDR3. CDR3 in amino acids: CASSHPIDGQGQETQYF.

The chain employs TRBV11-2 and TRBJ2-1; the TCRdb call, TRBD1, lacks DNA for checking. The CDR3 spans 16 residues. Germline CDR1 is SGHAT and CDR2 is FQNNGV. CDR3 in amino acids: CASSSTGMSLYNEQFF. The whole variable domain, filled in from reference TRBV11-2 and TRBJ2-1, reads EAGVAQSPRYKIIEKRQSVAFWCNPISGHATLYWYQQILGQGPKLLIQFQNNGVVDDSQLPKDRFSAERLKGVDSTLKIQPAKLEDSAVYLCASSSTGMSLYNEQFFGPGTRLTVL.

The chain recombines TRBV6-2 or TRBV6-3 with TRBJ2-3; TCRdb indicates TRBD1, and absent DNA this call remains unverified. The CDR3 length is 21 residues. Germline CDR1 MNHEY, CDR2 SVGEGT. CDR3: CASSYSLIAGLPTGGTDTQYF.

This sequence joins TRBV5-1 and TRBJ1-3; TCRdb names TRBD1, which stays unverified in the absence of DNA. From germline, CDR1 is SGHRS and CDR2 YFSETQ. This CDR3 is 15 amino acids long. This CDR3 reads CASQTGIGSGNTIYF. The full variable domain, completed using reference TRBV5-1 and TRBJ1-3, is KAGVTQTPRYLIKTRGQQVTLSCSPISGHRSVSWYQQTPGQGLQFLFEYFSETQRNKGNFPGRFSGRQFSNSRSEMNVSTLELGDSALYLCASQTGIGSGNTIYFGEGSWLTVV.

This chain joins TRBV11-3 and TRBJ2-1; TCRdb reports TRBD1, a call that lacks DNA to check it against. The CDR3 covers 15 residues. Germline CDR1 SGHNT, CDR2 YENEEA. CDR3: CASSLARGGRNEQFF. Variable domain in full (rest from reference TRBV11-3 and TRBJ2-1): EAGVVQSPRYKIIEKKQPVAFWCNPISGHNTLYWYLQNLGQGPELLIRYENEEAVDDSQLPKDRFSAERLKGVDSTLKIQPAELGDSAVYLCASSLARGGRNEQFFGPGTRLTVL.

The chain uses TRBV7-9 and TRBJ2-7. The length of the CDR3 is 15 residues. CDR1 is SEHNR and CDR2 is FQNEAQ in the germline V gene (reference sequence). The CDR3: CASSFETAYDYEQYF.

The chain couples TRBV6-2 or TRBV6-3 to TRBJ1-2; absent DNA, TCRdb's TRBD1 call cannot be checked. Germline CDR1 reads MNHEY; CDR2 reads SVGEGT. The CDR3 is 17 amino acids. The chain's CDR3 is CASSWDTHNPGDYGYTF.

V is TRBV7-9 and J is TRBJ1-4; TCRdb's D call of TRBD1 is untestable without DNA. The CDR3 length is 16 residues. The germline CDR1 and CDR2 sequences are SEHNR and FQNEAQ (reference sequence). CDR3 in amino acids: CASSSDRVGSYEKLFF.

CDR3 residues: CASSYGTSGGALSYNEQFF. The chain combines TRBV6-5 with TRBJ2-1; TCRdb's D gene call, TRBD2, goes unchecked for lack of DNA. This CDR3 comprises 19 residues. CDR1 is MNHEY and CDR2 is SVGAGI in the germline V gene.

V and J are TRBV19 and TRBJ2-4; without DNA, the TCRdb call of TRBD2 cannot be checked. This CDR3 region has 14 residues. Germline V gene sequence: CDR1 LNHDA, CDR2 SQIVND (reference sequence). The CDR3 loop reads CASSIGGRRDIQYF.